This entry lists 25 T cell receptor beta chains sequenced from one sample in a study of T cells in Graves' hyperthyroidism and ophthalmopathy. TCR beta CDR3 regions were amplified from RNA. A first-round RT-PCR of the TCR CDR3 used the HTBI primer set. Each CDR3 protein gets one entry after TCRdb re-called the multiplex PCR reads with MiXCR. This sample carries about 410,000 distinct CDR3 sequences, roughly 14% of them seen once, and the ten largest clones take roughly 13%. The sample comprised blood. These receptor sequences come from a man aged 18 to 29 with Graves' ophthalmopathy.

This clonotype was observed many times. This rearrangement joins TRBV7-3 to TRBJ2-7, with 10 nucleotides matching TRBD2. From germline, CDR1 is SGHTA and CDR2 FQGTGA. The CDR3 has 15 amino acids. Unmatched junction bases numbered 4, after V lost 5 bases and J lost 0 bases. CDR3 loop: CASSTAGGPSYEQYF. The CDR3 nucleotides read TGTGCCAGCAGCACAGCGGGAGGGCCCTCCTACGAGCAGTACTTC.

Many counts were recorded for this clonotype. J is TRBJ2-1 and V is TRBV27, with D uncertain. V was cut by 5 bases and J by 4 bases, with 18 bases left in between. CDR1 and CDR2 (germline): MNHEY, SMNVEV (reference sequence). The CDR3 spans 16 residues. DNA for the CDR3: TGTGCCAGCAGTGGGTCAAGCAATAAGGGTTACAATGAGCAGTTCTTC. As protein: CASSGSSNKGYNEQFF.

V is TRBV20-1 and J is TRBJ2-4, with 11 positions matching TRBD1. This CDR3 has 16 residues. After removal of 3 bases from V and 0 bases from J, the junction contained 4 bases not matched to a gene. CDR1 is DFQATT, CDR2 SNEGSKA, per germline (reference sequence). The DNA of the CDR3 is TGCAGTGCTAGTTCTGGGACAGGGGGAGCCAAAAACATTCAGTACTTC. This translates into CSASSGTGGAKNIQYF.

There are many counts of this clonotype. V gene TRBV5-1 combines with J gene TRBJ2-1; 8 positions agree with TRBD2. Per germline, CDR1 SGHRS and CDR2 YFSETQ. This CDR3 has 14 amino acids. J was trimmed by 5 bases and V by 2 bases; bases with no gene match: 3. CDR3 nucleotides: TGCGCCAGCAGCTTATCGGGAGGGGACAATGAGCAGTTCTTC. This sequence encodes CASSLSGGDNEQFF.

This chain joins TRBV5-6 and TRBJ1-2; weak D call: TRBD1 (6 bases). Germline V gene sequence: CDR1 SGHDT, CDR2 YYEEEE. V was cut by 3 bases and J by 4 bases, with 10 bases left in between. This CDR3 has 13 residues. The CDR3 is CASSYGQPYGYTF. CDR3 coding DNA: TGTGCCAGCAGCTATGGACAGCCCTATGGCTACACCTTC.

The sample holds many counts of this clonotype. Written as DNA, the CDR3 is TGTGCCAGCAGCTTGGACTGGGCGAACACTGAAGCTTTCTTT. Translating gives CASSLDWANTEAFF. V gene TRBV5-5 combines with J gene TRBJ1-1, with no clear D. Trimming left V 0 bases short and J 1 base short, with 7 bases between. The V gene's germline CDR1 is SGHKS and CDR2 YYEKEE (reference sequence). This CDR3 has 14 amino acids.

The genes are TRBV15 and TRBJ2-1; D is uncertain. Germline assignment: CDR1 LNHNV and CDR2 YYDKDF (reference sequence). V lost 1 base and J 8 bases, leaving 9 bases between the germline ends. The CDR3 extends over 13 amino acids. The CDR3 spells CATSRGSAYEQFF. In nucleotides, the CDR3 is TGTGCCACCAGCAGAGGAAGCGCGTATGAGCAGTTCTTC.

This clonotype appeared many times. The V call is TRBV12-3 or TRBV12-4, the J call TRBJ1-1, with 7 positions matching TRBD1. With 8 bases clipped from V and 4 bases from J, the junction kept 10 bases outside the gene matches. There are 14 residues in the CDR3. CDR3 nucleotides: TGTGCCAGCGCACCCTTCACAGGGGCCACTGAAGCTTTCTTT. It is translated as CASAPFTGATEAFF.

This clonotype was seen many times. The gene calls are TRBV20-1 and TRBJ2-5; D could derive from TRBD1 or TRBD2 (5 bases each). Looked up from germline, CDR1 is DFQATT and CDR2 is SNEGSKA (reference sequence). The CDR3 is made up of 17 amino acids. V was shortened by 0 bases and J by 2 bases, with 19 bases between the two germline ends. DNA for the CDR3: TGCAGTGCTAGAGATATTCGGGCAGGGAGTGTGCAAGAGACCCAGTACTTC. This codes for CSARDIRAGSVQETQYF.

In this sample, this clonotype turned up many times. For the CDR3, the DNA is TGTGCCAGCAGCCAAGCCGGAACCGGGGGCGAGCAGTACTTC. Encoded protein: CASSQAGTGGEQYF. V is TRBV14 and J is TRBJ2-7; tentatively, D is TRBD2 (6 bases). The germline CDR1 and CDR2 sequences are SGHDN and FVKESK. V was clipped by 1 base and J by 6 bases, with 13 bases between them. CDR3 length: 14 residues.

This clonotype was seen ten or more times. The gene calls are TRBV2 and TRBJ1-2; D is undetermined. CDR1 and CDR2 from the germline V gene are SNHLY and FYNNEI. V was cut by 6 bases and J by 4 bases, with 6 bases left in between. The CDR3 is made up of 11 amino acids. The chain's CDR3 is CASRVSYGYTF. For the CDR3, the DNA is TGTGCCAGCAGAGTGTCCTATGGCTACACCTTC.

This clonotype came up many times. Here the CDR3 reads CASRRAGGTDTQYF. The DNA of the CDR3 is TGTGCCAGCCGGCGGGCGGGAGGCACAGATACGCAGTATTTT. The chain has TRBV7-3 and TRBJ2-3; 7 nucleotides agree with TRBD2. Germline lookup yields CDR1 SGHTA and CDR2 FQGTGA. The trim removed 8 bases at V and 1 base at J, leaving 6 bases unmatched. The CDR3 extends over 14 amino acids.

There are many counts of this clonotype. The V call is TRBV11-3, the J call TRBJ1-1; D gene unclear. There are 12 residues in the CDR3. Germline CDR1 is SGHNT and CDR2 is YENEEA. Trimming took 8 bases from V and 2 from J, leaving 9 bases between them. In DNA, the CDR3 is TGTGCCAGCGGACGGACTAACACTGAAGCTTTCTTT. Protein product: CASGRTNTEAFF.

This clonotype was picked up many times. The chain recombines TRBV6-1 with TRBJ2-7; D possibly matches TRBD1 or TRBD2 (5 bases each). The CDR3 loop spans 14 amino acids. V gave up 8 bases and J gave up 0 bases, with 14 bases separating them. In germline, CDR1 is MNHNS, CDR2 SASEGT. The CDR3 DNA reads TGTGCCAGCCGGGGCGTGGCGGGCTCCTACGAGCAGTACTTC. Its protein is CASRGVAGSYEQYF.

This chain joins TRBV19 and TRBJ1-3; 8 bases match TRBD1. This CDR3 spans 18 amino acids. Germline V gives CDR1 LNHDA, CDR2 SQIVND (reference sequence). V was clipped by 5 bases and J by 2 bases; unmatched bases: 14. The CDR3 loop reads CASSPIEAGGSPGNTIYF. CDR3 sequence (DNA): TGTGCCAGTAGTCCCATTGAAGCAGGGGGCAGCCCTGGAAACACCATATATTTT.

In this sample, this clonotype turned up many times. The gene calls are TRBV5-1 and TRBJ1-1; no definite D call. The length of the CDR3 is 15 residues. Germline CDR1 is SGHRS and CDR2 is YFSETQ. The V end lost 1 base, the J end lost 0 bases, and 10 bases lay between the germline ends. The CDR3 DNA sequence: TGCGCCAGCAGCTTGTTTGAACTCATGAACACTGAAGCTTTCTTT. Translated, it gives CASSLFELMNTEAFF.

The rearrangement links TRBV6-1 to TRBJ1-1; 7 nucleotides line up with TRBD1. Germline V lookup: CDR1 MNHNS, CDR2 SASEGT. CDR3 size: 14 residues. V shed 5 bases and J 4 bases; nucleotides not matched to a gene: 7. As DNA, the CDR3 is TGTGCCAGCAGTCCACACACAGGGGCCACTGAAGCTTTCTTT. This gives the protein CASSPHTGATEAFF.

For this clonotype: A single base separates this from a much larger clone, so it may be a read error. V gene TRBV7-2 combines with J gene TRBJ2-3; D gene ambiguous. The CDR3 length is 13 residues. V was trimmed by 5 bases and J by 2 bases, leaving 8 bases between them. Germline loops: CDR1 SGHTA, CDR2 FQGNSA. CDR3 nucleotide sequence: TGTGCCAGCAGCGTGACACCCACAGATACGCAGTATTTT. This sequence encodes CASSVTPTDTQYF.

The rearrangement joins TRBV7-9 to TRBJ1-1; 10 bases are a match to TRBD1. This CDR3 spans 15 amino acids. Germline CDR1 and CDR2: SEHNR and FQNEAQ (reference sequence). V lost 5 bases and J lost 4; bases outside the gene matches: 7. The CDR3 DNA sequence: TGTGCCAGCAGCCACCGACAGGGGGCTGGCACTGAAGCTTTCTTT. It yields the protein CASSHRQGAGTEAFF. Using reference TRBV7-9 and TRBJ1-1 for the parts outside the CDR3, the full variable domain is DTGVSQNPRHKITKRGQNVTFRCDPISEHNRLYWYRQTLGQGPEFLTYFQNEAQLEKSRLLSDRFSAERPKGSFSTLEIQRTEQGDSAMYLCASSHRQGAGTEAFFGQGTRLTVV.

Many counts were recorded for this clonotype. The chain joins TRBV29-1 to TRBJ2-1; 15 bases line up with TRBD2. Germline V lookup: CDR1 SQVTM, CDR2 ANQGSEA. The CDR3 totals 15 residues. V shed 6 bases and J 7 bases; nucleotides not matched to a gene: 7. The CDR3 reads CSVERTSGRENEQFF. The CDR3 DNA follows: TGCAGCGTAGAGCGGACTAGCGGGAGGGAAAATGAGCAGTTCTTC.

This clonotype has a count of ten or more. The genes are TRBV6-1 and TRBJ1-4; 7 bases are shared with TRBD1. CDR1 and CDR2 from the germline V gene are MNHNS and SASEGT. Trimming cost V 5 bases and J 0 bases; bases outside gene matches: 9. The CDR3 consists of 17 residues. CDR3: CASSTDRRPSTNEKLFF. The DNA for the CDR3 is TGTGCCAGCAGTACGGACAGGCGACCTTCAACTAATGAAAAACTGTTTTTT.

V and J are TRBV2 and TRBJ1-2; TRBD1 agrees at 8 bases. Trimming cost V 6 bases and J 4 bases; bases outside gene matches: 7. Per germline, CDR1 SNHLY and CDR2 FYNNEI. The CDR3 is 14 amino acids. CDR3 protein: CASRDRGWGYGYTF. The CDR3 DNA reads as TGTGCCAGCAGAGACAGGGGATGGGGCTATGGCTACACCTTC.

The chain joins TRBV30 to TRBJ1-2, with D maybe TRBD1 (5 bases). The germline gives CDR1 GTSNPN, CDR2 SVGIG (reference sequence). This CDR3 is built from 14 residues. The V gene lost 3 bases and the J gene lost 6 bases, with 17 bases spanning the gap. CDR3 in amino acids: CAWRGLGGWDGYTF. The CDR3 bases are TGTGCCTGGAGGGGTTTGGGGGGATGGGATGGCTACACCTTC.

The genes are TRBV6-1 and TRBJ2-7; 8 bases align to TRBD1. In germline, CDR1 is MNHNS, CDR2 SASEGT. Trimming removed 11 bases from V and 0 bases from J; junction bases left unmatched: 3. The length of the CDR3 is 12 residues. CDR3 nucleotide sequence: TGTGCCGGGGGACAGGACTCCTACGAGCAGTACTTC. Amino acids: CAGGQDSYEQYF.

This clonotype was detected ten times or more. The CDR3 DNA reads TGTGCCAGCAGCTTAACTCGGAGCCAGCCGGATACGCAGTATTTT. Its translation is CASSLTRSQPDTQYF. The J gene is TRBJ2-3, the V gene TRBV7-6; no reliable D call. The CDR3 spans 15 residues. V lost 2 bases, J lost 6 bases, and 15 bases lay in between. Per germline, CDR1 SGHVS and CDR2 FNYEAQ.